Below are 9 T cell receptor beta chains sequenced from a single sample in a study of blood T cell repertoires in COVID-19. Profiled with immunoSEQ multiplex PCR; TCRdb holds only in-frame clones, not every one. The repertoire holds about 280,000 clones, roughly 85% seen once, with 5.1% in the top ten. Sequencing was done on a sample of peripheral blood. Receptors originate from a man between 45 and 60 years old with active or convalescent COVID-19.

This clone was counted once. The chain combines TRBV7-3 with TRBJ2-1; 9 positions match TRBD2. Germline V gives CDR1 SGHTA, CDR2 FQGTGA. The V segment lost 5 bases and the J segment 9 bases; nucleotides outside the gene matches: 8. This CDR3 comprises 14 residues. CDR3 sequence: CASSASGGPSEQFF. The CDR3 DNA sequence: TGTGCCAGCAGCGCCAGCGGGGGGCCGAGTGAGCAGTTCTTC.

As for this clone: At the DNA level, this CDR3 is encoded by other sequences in the same sample as well. The J gene is TRBJ1-1, the V gene TRBV5-4, with D possibly matching TRBD1 (6 bases). Trimming stripped 0 bases from V and 1 base from J, with 7 bases between. This CDR3 comprises 14 residues. Germline V gives CDR1 SGHNT, CDR2 YYREEE (reference sequence). CDR3 DNA sequence: TGTGCCAGCAGCTTGGGACAGGCGAACACTGAAGCTTTCTTT. Amino acids: CASSLGQANTEAFF.

The CDR3 DNA reads TGTGCCAGCAGTACTAGCGGGAGTAAGGTCGGGCATGAGCAGTTCTTC. Translated, it gives CASSTSGSKVGHEQFF. The chain carries TRBV9 and TRBJ2-1; TRBD2 agrees at 11 bases. Trimming cost V 5 bases and J 8 bases; bases outside gene matches: 12. Germline V gives CDR1 SGDLS, CDR2 YYNGEE. The CDR3 has 16 residues.

The V gene is TRBV27, the J gene TRBJ2-2, with 8 bases aligning to TRBD2. Germline loops: CDR1 MNHEY, CDR2 SMNVEV (reference sequence). The CDR3 consists of 15 residues. The V segment lost 6 bases and the J segment 7 bases; nucleotides outside the gene matches: 10. The CDR3 here is CASSFTGGVGGELFF. The CDR3 DNA follows: TGTGCCAGCAGCTTCACCGGGGGGGTCGGCGGGGAGCTGTTTTTT.

The CDR3 loop is CAWKGDSATNEKLFF. For the CDR3, the DNA is TGTGCCTGGAAAGGGGACAGCGCAACTAATGAAAAACTGTTTTTT. The chain is built from TRBV30 and TRBJ1-4; TRBD1 agrees at 7 bases. This CDR3 has 15 amino acids. Germline V gene lookup returns CDR1 GTSNPN and CDR2 SVGIG (reference sequence). V lost 4 bases and J lost 0; bases outside the gene matches: 5.

V and J are TRBV28 and TRBJ2-1; tentative D call: TRBD2 (5 bases). Trimming took off 3 bases at V and 3 bases at J, with 15 bases between the two ends. The germline gives CDR1 MDHEN, CDR2 SYDVKM. The CDR3 length is 16 residues. The CDR3 coding sequence is TGTGCCAGCAGTTTTCGGGGTGCGGACCTCTACAATGAGCAGTTCTTC. It specifies CASSFRGADLYNEQFF.

With regard to this clone: The junction departs from germline at one end; a sequencing error may be responsible. The chain recombines TRBV3-1 (or the pseudogene TRBV3-2) with TRBJ1-2; 7 nucleotides align to TRBD1. The germline V gene encodes CDR1 LGHDT and CDR2 YNNKEL (reference sequence). This CDR3 is built from 12 residues. The CDR3 sequence is CASSLQKGGLYF. The CDR3 DNA sequence: TGTGCCAGCAGCCTACAGAAAGGGGGCCTTTACTTC.

The chain couples TRBV28 to TRBJ2-1, with TRBD2 identical over 9 bases. The CDR3 covers 17 residues. V trimming: 1 base; J trimming: 7 bases; junction bases outside the gene matches: 11. Germline V gives CDR1 MDHEN, CDR2 SYDVKM. CDR3 in DNA: TGTGCCAGCAGTTTATCCGAGGGTAGCGGGAGCACAAATGAGCAGTTCTTC. The encoded protein is CASSLSEGSGSTNEQFF.

This rearrangement joins TRBV5-6 to TRBJ2-7; D might be TRBD1 (6 bases). V was shortened by 1 base and J by 5 bases, with 19 bases between the two germline ends. The CDR3 length is 16 residues. The germline V gene has CDR1 SGHDT and CDR2 YYEEEE. CDR3 in amino acids: CASSLRLGRQVNEQYF. DNA of the CDR3: TGTGCCAGCAGCTTGAGATTAGGGAGACAGGTAAACGAGCAGTACTTC.